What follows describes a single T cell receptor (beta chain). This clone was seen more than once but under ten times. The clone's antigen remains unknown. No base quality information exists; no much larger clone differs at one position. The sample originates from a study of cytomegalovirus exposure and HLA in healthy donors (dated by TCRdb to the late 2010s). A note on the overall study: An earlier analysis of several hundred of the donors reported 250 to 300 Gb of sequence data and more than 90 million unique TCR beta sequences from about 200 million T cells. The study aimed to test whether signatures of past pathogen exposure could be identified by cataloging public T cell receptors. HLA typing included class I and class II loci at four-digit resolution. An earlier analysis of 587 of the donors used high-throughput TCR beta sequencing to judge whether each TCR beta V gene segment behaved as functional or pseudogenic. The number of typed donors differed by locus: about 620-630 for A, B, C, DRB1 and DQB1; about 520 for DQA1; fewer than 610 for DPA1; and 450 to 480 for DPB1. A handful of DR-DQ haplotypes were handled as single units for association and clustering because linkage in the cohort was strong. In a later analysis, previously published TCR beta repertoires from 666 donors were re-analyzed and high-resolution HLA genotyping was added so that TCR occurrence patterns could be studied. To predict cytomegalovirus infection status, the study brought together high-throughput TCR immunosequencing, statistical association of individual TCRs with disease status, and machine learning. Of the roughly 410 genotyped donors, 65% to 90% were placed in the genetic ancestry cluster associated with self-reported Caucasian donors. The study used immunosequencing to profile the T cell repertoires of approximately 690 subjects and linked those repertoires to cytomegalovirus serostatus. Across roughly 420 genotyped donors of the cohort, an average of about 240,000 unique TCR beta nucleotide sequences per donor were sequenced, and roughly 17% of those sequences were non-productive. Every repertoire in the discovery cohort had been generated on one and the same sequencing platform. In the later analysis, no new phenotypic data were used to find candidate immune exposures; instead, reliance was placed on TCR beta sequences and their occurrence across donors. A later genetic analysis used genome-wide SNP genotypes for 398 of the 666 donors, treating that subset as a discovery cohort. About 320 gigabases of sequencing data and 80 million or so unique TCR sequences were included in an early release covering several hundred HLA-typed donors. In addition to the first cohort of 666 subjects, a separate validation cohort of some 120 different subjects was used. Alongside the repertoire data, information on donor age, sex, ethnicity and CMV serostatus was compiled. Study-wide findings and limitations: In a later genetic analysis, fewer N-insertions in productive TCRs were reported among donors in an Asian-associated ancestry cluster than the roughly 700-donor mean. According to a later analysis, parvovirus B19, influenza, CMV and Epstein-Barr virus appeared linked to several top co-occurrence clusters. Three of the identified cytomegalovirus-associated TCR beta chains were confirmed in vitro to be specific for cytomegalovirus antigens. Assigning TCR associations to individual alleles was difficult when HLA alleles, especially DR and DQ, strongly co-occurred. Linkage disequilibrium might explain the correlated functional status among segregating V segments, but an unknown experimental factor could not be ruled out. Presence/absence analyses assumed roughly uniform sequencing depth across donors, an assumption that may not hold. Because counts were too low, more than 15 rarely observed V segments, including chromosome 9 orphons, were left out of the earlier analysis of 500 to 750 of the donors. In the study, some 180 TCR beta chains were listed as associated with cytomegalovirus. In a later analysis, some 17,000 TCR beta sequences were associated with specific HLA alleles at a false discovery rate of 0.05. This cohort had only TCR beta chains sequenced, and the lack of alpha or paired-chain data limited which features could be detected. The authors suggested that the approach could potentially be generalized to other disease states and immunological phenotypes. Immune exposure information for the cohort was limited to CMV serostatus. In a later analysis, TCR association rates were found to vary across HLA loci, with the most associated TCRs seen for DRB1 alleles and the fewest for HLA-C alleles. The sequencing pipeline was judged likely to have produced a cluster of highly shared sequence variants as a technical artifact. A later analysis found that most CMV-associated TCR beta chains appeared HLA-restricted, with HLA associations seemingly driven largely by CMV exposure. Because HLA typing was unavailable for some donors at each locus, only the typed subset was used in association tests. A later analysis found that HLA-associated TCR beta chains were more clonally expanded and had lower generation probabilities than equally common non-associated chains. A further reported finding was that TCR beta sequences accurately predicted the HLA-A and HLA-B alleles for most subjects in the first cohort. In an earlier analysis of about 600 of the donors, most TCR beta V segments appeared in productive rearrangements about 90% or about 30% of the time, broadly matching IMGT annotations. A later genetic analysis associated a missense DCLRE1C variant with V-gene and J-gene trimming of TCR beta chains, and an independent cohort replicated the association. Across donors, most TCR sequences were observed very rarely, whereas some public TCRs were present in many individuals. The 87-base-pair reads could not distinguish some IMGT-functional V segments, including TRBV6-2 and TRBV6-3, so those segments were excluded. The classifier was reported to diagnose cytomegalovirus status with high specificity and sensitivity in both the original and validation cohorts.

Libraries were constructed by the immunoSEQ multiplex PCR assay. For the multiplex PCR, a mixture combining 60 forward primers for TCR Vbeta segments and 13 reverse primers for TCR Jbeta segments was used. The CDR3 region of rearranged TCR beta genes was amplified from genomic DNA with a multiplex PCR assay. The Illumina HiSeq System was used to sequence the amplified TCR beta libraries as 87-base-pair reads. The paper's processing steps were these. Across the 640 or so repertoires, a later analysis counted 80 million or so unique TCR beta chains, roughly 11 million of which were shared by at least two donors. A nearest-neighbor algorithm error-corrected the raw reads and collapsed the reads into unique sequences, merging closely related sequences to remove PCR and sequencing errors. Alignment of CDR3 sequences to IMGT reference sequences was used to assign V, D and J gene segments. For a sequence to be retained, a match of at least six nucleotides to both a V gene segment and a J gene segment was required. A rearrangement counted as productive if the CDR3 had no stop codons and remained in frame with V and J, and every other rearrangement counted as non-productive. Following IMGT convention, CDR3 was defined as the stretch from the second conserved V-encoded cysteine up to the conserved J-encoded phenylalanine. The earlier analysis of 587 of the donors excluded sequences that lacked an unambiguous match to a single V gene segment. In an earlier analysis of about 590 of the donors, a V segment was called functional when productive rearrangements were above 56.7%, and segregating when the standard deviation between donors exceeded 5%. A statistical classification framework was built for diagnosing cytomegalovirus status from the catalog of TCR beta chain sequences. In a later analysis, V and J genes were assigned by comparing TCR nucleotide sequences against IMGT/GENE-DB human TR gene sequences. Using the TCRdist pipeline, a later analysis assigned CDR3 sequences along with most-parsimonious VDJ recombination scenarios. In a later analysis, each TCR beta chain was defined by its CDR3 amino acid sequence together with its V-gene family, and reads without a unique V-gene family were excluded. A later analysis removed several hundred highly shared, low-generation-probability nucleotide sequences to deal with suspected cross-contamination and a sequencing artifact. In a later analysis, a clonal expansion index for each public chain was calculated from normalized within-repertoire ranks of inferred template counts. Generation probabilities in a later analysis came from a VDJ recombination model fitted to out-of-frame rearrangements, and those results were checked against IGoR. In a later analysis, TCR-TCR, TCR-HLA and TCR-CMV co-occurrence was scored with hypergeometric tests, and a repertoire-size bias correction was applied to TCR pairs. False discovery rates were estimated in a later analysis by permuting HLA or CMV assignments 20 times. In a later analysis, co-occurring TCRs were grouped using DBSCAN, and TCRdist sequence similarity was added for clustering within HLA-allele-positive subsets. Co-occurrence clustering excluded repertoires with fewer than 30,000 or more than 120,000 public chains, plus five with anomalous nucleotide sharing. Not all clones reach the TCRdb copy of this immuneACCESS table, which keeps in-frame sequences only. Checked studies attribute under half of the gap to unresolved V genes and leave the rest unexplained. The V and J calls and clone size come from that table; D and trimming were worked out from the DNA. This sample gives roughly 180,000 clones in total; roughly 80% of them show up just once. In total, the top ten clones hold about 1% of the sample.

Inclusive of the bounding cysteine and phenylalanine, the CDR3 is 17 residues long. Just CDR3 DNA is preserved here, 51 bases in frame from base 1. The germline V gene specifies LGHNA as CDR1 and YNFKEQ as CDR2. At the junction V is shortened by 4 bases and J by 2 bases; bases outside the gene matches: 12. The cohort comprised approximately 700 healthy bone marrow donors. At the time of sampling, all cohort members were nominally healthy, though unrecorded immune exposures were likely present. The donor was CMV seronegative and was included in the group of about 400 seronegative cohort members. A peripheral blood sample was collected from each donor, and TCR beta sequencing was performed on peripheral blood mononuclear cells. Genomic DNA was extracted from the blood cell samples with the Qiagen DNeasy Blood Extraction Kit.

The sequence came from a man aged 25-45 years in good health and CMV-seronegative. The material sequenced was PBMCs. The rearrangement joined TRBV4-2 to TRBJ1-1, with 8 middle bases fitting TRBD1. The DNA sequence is TGTGCCAGCAGCCTCAGGACAGGGTCTAGTCTAAACACTGAAGCTTTCTTT. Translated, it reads CASSLRTGSSLNTEAFF.